Presented here are 4 T cell receptor beta chains from one specimen sequenced in a study of molecular identifiers for immune sequencing clone quantification. TCRdb redid the calling of the PCR reads with MiXCR, one entry per CDR3 protein. The repertoire includes a few hundred thousand distinct CDR3 sequences, 20% to 25% of them detected once, and about 0.84% sits in the top ten. Specimen: naive CD8+ T cells from blood, with Jurkat cell RNA spiked in. Subset: FACS-sorted CD8+CD4-CCR7+CD45RA+ naive T cells. All receptors come from a human donor in good health. Some libraries in this study had Jurkat cell RNA spiked in.

A remark on this clonotype: Likely a read error: the CDR3 ends without its conserved phenylalanine or tryptophan. J is TRBJ2-1 and V is TRBV13; D perhaps matches TRBD2 (6 bases). V was cut by 3 bases and J by 5 bases, with 11 bases left in between. Germline V gene sequence: CDR1 PRHDT, CDR2 FYEKMQ (reference sequence). The CDR3 is 14 residues long. CDR3 bases: TGTGCCAGCAGCTTTGCGGGGCGACACAATGAGCAGTTCTCC. It translates to CASSFAGRHNEQFS.

This clonotype has only a few counts. The chain uses TRBV4-3 and TRBJ2-3, with 9 bases identical to TRBD1. V shed 1 base and J 2 bases; nucleotides not matched to a gene: 4. The CDR3 runs 16 residues. CDR1 and CDR2 (germline): LGHNA, YSLEER. CDR3: CASSQGQGEDTDTQYF. CDR3 coding DNA: TGCGCCAGCAGCCAAGGACAGGGGGAGGACACAGATACGCAGTATTTT.

This clonotype was observed many times. The chain uses TRBV7-9 and TRBJ1-1; D is unresolved. The ends were cut back, 5 bases at V and 3 bases at J, with 4 bases in the middle. This CDR3 has 11 amino acids. The germline V gene encodes CDR1 SEHNR and CDR2 FQNEAQ (reference sequence). The CDR3 here is CASSGHTEAFF. CDR3 DNA sequence: TGTGCCAGCAGCGGGCACACTGAAGCTTTCTTT.

For this clonotype: This may stem from a read error, because a much larger clone lies one nucleotide away. The rearrangement uses TRBV12-3 or TRBV12-4 and TRBJ2-1; D gene ambiguous. The length of the CDR3 is 14 residues. CDR3 sequence: CTSSLLLTYNEQFF. In DNA, the CDR3 is TGTACCAGCAGTTTACTGCTAACCTACAATGAGCAGTTCTTC.